This is a list of T cell receptor beta chains from one sample in a study of shared clonotypes between healthy human individuals. Here immunoSEQ multiplex PCR was the method, and the copy in TCRdb shows in-frame clones only, minus some. There are roughly 2,500,000 clones in the sample; roughly 93% occur only once, and roughly 0.39% lies in the top ten. The sample was naive CD4+ T cells from PBMCs. All receptors come from a man in his late teens or twenties in good health. Some clones in this sample may be carry-over from other donors' samples. Each CDR3 is given without its conserved first and last residue. The order of the fields is J gene, V gene, D gene, clone size, CDR3 protein. The D gene is left open where the match is weak. Clone size, where shown, is once, few, many, or a class for clones that have expanded.

J gene: TRBJ1-6; V gene: TRBV7-9; D gene: -; clone size: -; CDR3 protein: ASSLGSPGNSPLH
J gene: TRBJ2-5; V gene: TRBV5-1; D gene: -; clone size: once; CDR3 protein: ASSLFGRQETQY
J gene: TRBJ2-7; V gene: TRBV5-4; D gene: TRBD2; clone size: -; CDR3 protein: ASSGGLDLREQY
J gene: TRBJ2-1; V gene: TRBV7-3; D gene: -; clone size: -; CDR3 protein: ASSLGGSPSYNEQF
J gene: TRBJ2-2; V gene: TRBV18; D gene: -; clone size: -; CDR3 protein: ASSPRQGSTGELF
J gene: TRBJ1-5; V gene: TRBV2; D gene: TRBD1; clone size: -; CDR3 protein: ASRTDRALQPQH
J gene: TRBJ2-5; V gene: TRBV5-5; D gene: TRBD1; clone size: -; CDR3 protein: ASSLAGQGAGETQY
J gene: TRBJ2-4; V gene: TRBV5-6; D gene: -; clone size: -; CDR3 protein: ASSLLAGGIAKNIQY
J gene: TRBJ2-1; V gene: TRBV7-9; D gene: -; clone size: -; CDR3 protein: ASSPTSEQF
J gene: TRBJ1-1; V gene: TRBV29-1; D gene: -; clone size: -; CDR3 protein: SVERNTEAF
J gene: TRBJ1-2; V gene: TRBV7-9; D gene: -; clone size: -; CDR3 protein: ASSFPRAGST
J gene: TRBJ2-5; V gene: TRBV15; D gene: TRBD2; clone size: -; CDR3 protein: ATSGGDRLAETQY
J gene: TRBJ1-4; V gene: TRBV5-4; D gene: -; clone size: -; CDR3 protein: ASSLVPENEKLF
J gene: TRBJ1-1; V gene: TRBV5-1; D gene: -; clone size: -; CDR3 protein: ASSLVPVGMNTEAF
J gene: TRBJ2-2; V gene: TRBV25-1; D gene: -; clone size: -; CDR3 protein: ASSGRDSRAGELF
J gene: TRBJ1-1; V gene: TRBV5-1; D gene: -; clone size: -; CDR3 protein: ASSFGRTEAF
J gene: TRBJ1-6; V gene: TRBV9; D gene: -; clone size: -; CDR3 protein: ASSVGPLPLH
J gene: TRBJ2-3; V gene: TRBV11-3; D gene: -; clone size: -; CDR3 protein: ASSLAGALSDTQY
J gene: TRBJ1-2; V gene: TRBV7-2; D gene: TRBD1; clone size: -; CDR3 protein: ASSSGQGIYGYT
J gene: TRBJ1-3; V gene: TRBV18; D gene: -; clone size: -; CDR3 protein: ASSPRAGDASGNTIY
J gene: TRBJ2-7; V gene: TRBV5-1; D gene: -; clone size: -; CDR3 protein: ASSTAASYEQY
J gene: TRBJ2-5; V gene: TRBV5-4; D gene: TRBD1; clone size: -; CDR3 protein: ASSRTGGQETQY
J gene: TRBJ2-1; V gene: TRBV7-3; D gene: -; clone size: -; CDR3 protein: ASSLTRSNEQF
J gene: TRBJ2-7; V gene: TRBV10-3; D gene: -; clone size: -; CDR3 protein: ANRDTSYEQY
J gene: TRBJ2-3; V gene: TRBV4-2; D gene: TRBD2; clone size: once; CDR3 protein: ASSQEVGLAGADTQY
J gene: TRBJ1-4; V gene: TRBV5-1; D gene: TRBD1; clone size: -; CDR3 protein: ASSLRGRGPEKLF
J gene: TRBJ2-5; V gene: TRBV4-1; D gene: -; clone size: -; CDR3 protein: ASSQGGPVGETQY
J gene: TRBJ1-1; V gene: TRBV25-1; D gene: -; clone size: -; CDR3 protein: ASSERKDTEAF
J gene: TRBJ1-1; V gene: TRBV5-5; D gene: TRBD1; clone size: -; CDR3 protein: ASSYRGMSTEAF
J gene: TRBJ2-3; V gene: TRBV9; D gene: TRBD1; clone size: once; CDR3 protein: ASSSRQGGTDTQY
J gene: TRBJ1-2; V gene: TRBV15; D gene: -; clone size: -; CDR3 protein: ATSRGSPWTYT
J gene: TRBJ2-7; V gene: TRBV9; D gene: -; clone size: -; CDR3 protein: ASSSGDGHLEQY
J gene: TRBJ1-4; V gene: TRBV18; D gene: TRBD1; clone size: -; CDR3 protein: ASSPSGTALFEKLF
J gene: TRBJ2-3; V gene: TRBV28; D gene: -; clone size: once; CDR3 protein: ASSLAGGGSDTQY
J gene: TRBJ2-7; V gene: TRBV6-5; D gene: -; clone size: -; CDR3 protein: ASSLGLPGSAYEQY
J gene: TRBJ1-1; V gene: TRBV30; D gene: -; clone size: -; CDR3 protein: AWRLSGQSEAF
J gene: TRBJ1-1; V gene: TRBV7-3; D gene: -; clone size: once; CDR3 protein: ASSSSGRGTEAF
J gene: TRBJ2-7; V gene: TRBV11-2; D gene: -; clone size: once; CDR3 protein: ASSLDGSVYEQY
J gene: TRBJ2-7; V gene: TRBV6-5; D gene: -; clone size: -; CDR3 protein: ASSYVAGTSYEQY
J gene: TRBJ2-2; V gene: TRBV5-1; D gene: -; clone size: -; CDR3 protein: ASSPGSASNTGELF
J gene: TRBJ1-4; V gene: TRBV18; D gene: -; clone size: -; CDR3 protein: ASSPSQSEKLF
J gene: TRBJ2-5; V gene: TRBV29-1; D gene: TRBD2; clone size: -; CDR3 protein: SVLSGRIKGETQY
J gene: TRBJ1-1; V gene: TRBV18; D gene: TRBD1; clone size: -; CDR3 protein: ASSPRQGDTEAF
J gene: TRBJ1-5; V gene: TRBV7-9; D gene: -; clone size: -; CDR3 protein: ASSLGLGSNQPQH
J gene: TRBJ2-7; V gene: TRBV6-1; D gene: TRBD1; clone size: -; CDR3 protein: ASSGRGTGSTYEQY
J gene: TRBJ2-2; V gene: TRBV5-1; D gene: -; clone size: -; CDR3 protein: ASSYDGNTGELF
J gene: TRBJ1-2; V gene: TRBV6-5; D gene: TRBD1; clone size: few; CDR3 protein: ATLTGGVWYGYT
J gene: TRBJ2-2; V gene: TRBV7-3; D gene: -; clone size: -; CDR3 protein: ASSPRGLPNTGELF
J gene: TRBJ2-3; V gene: TRBV28; D gene: -; clone size: -; CDR3 protein: ASKGKQITDTQY
J gene: TRBJ2-1; V gene: TRBV7-9; D gene: -; clone size: -; CDR3 protein: ASSLPGEQF
J gene: TRBJ1-4; V gene: TRBV5-1; D gene: -; clone size: -; CDR3 protein: ASSFGSGAGANEKLF
J gene: TRBJ2-7; V gene: TRBV9; D gene: -; clone size: -; CDR3 protein: ASSVKWGASYEQY
J gene: TRBJ2-5; V gene: TRBV7-6; D gene: TRBD1; clone size: -; CDR3 protein: ASSLAGTDQETQY
J gene: TRBJ2-3; V gene: TRBV27; D gene: TRBD2; clone size: -; CDR3 protein: ASSPGLAGDTQY
J gene: TRBJ2-2; V gene: TRBV11-3; D gene: -; clone size: -; CDR3 protein: ASSPPINTGELF
J gene: TRBJ2-1; V gene: TRBV29-1; D gene: TRBD2; clone size: -; CDR3 protein: SVHGLVQGSEQF
J gene: TRBJ1-2; V gene: TRBV7-2; D gene: -; clone size: -; CDR3 protein: ASSFGEGTGGAS
J gene: TRBJ1-2; V gene: TRBV6-1; D gene: -; clone size: -; CDR3 protein: ASSFYRENGYT